This is a list of T cell receptor beta chains from one sample in a study of cytomegalovirus exposure and HLA in healthy donors. The method was immunoSEQ multiplex PCR; TCRdb's version includes in-frame clones alone and lacks a portion of them. The table includes around 150,000 clones, roughly 79% detected once. The source material was PBMCs. The source of these receptors is a man aged 45-65 years in good health and CMV-seropositive. CDR3s include the opening cysteine and the closing phenylalanine or tryptophan. Fields, in order: J gene, D gene, clone size, V gene, CDR3 DNA, CDR3 protein. The D gene is left open where the match is weak. Not every row has a clone size; where given, it reads once, few, many or a size class.

>TRBJ1-3|NA|NA|TRBV19
TGTGCCAGTAGACCGATAGACAACCGCTCTGGAAACACCATATATTTT
CASRPIDNRSGNTIYF
>TRBJ1-2|TRBD1|NA|TRBV5-1
TGCGCCAGCAGCGCGGGACAGGGGCACTATGGCTACACCTTC
CASSAGQGHYGYTF
>TRBJ1-1|TRBD1|once|TRBV5-6
TGTGCCACCCGGGGGGGACAGAGGAACACTGAAGCTTTCTTT
CATRGGQRNTEAFF
>TRBJ1-1|NA|NA|TRBV2
TGTGCCAGCAGGAAAATGGGCCTGGCCGGCACTGAAGCTTTCTTT
CASRKMGLAGTEAFF
>TRBJ2-7|NA|NA|TRBV15
TGTGCCACCAGCAGAGGGGGGACCAGGGGTGACGAGCAGTACTTC
CATSRGGTRGDEQYF
>TRBJ1-1|TRBD1|NA|TRBV7-8
TGTGCCAGCAGCTTCCCCGGGACAGGGGTCGGGAACACTGAAGCTTTCTTT
CASSFPGTGVGNTEAFF
>TRBJ1-1|NA|NA|TRBV19
TGTGCCAGTAGACAGGGACCCAACACTGAAGCTTTCTTT
CASRQGPNTEAFF
>TRBJ2-1|TRBD1|NA|TRBV9
TGTGCCAGCAGTGCTATGACAGGGCCCTACAATGAGCAGTTCTTC
CASSAMTGPYNEQFF
>TRBJ1-1|NA|few|TRBV6-6
TGTGCCAGCGTTTCGGGAAACGAAGCTTTCTTT
CASVSGNEAFF
>TRBJ1-3|NA|NA|TRBV28
TGTGCCAGCAGTTTGTGGCGGCGTCCCGCTGGAAACACCATATATTTT
CASSLWRRPAGNTIYF
>TRBJ1-4|NA|NA|TRBV29-1
TGCAGCGTGACCCCCGGCCAGGGGGAAAAACTGTTTTTT
CSVTPGQGEKLFF
>TRBJ2-3|TRBD2|NA|TRBV4-2
TGTGCCAGCAGCCAAGAGTATACGCGGGGGGGCGCAGATACGCAGTATTTT
CASSQEYTRGGADTQYF
>TRBJ1-4|NA|NA|TRBV19
TGTGCCAGTAGTATATACCTATTGACGGGGGTTGGTGACGAAAAACTGTTTTTT
CASSIYLLTGVGDEKLFF
>TRBJ2-3|NA|once|TRBV29-1
TGCAGCGTTGAAGGAACAGGGAAGCCAGATACGCAGTATTTT
CSVEGTGKPDTQYF
>TRBJ2-3|TRBD2|NA|TRBV5-5
TGTGCCAGCAGCTTTACTAGCGGCCCCGAGGGTACGCAGTATTTT
CASSFTSGPEGTQYF
>TRBJ2-7|TRBD2|NA|TRBV4-2
TGTGCCAGCAGCCAAGATTATATGGCTAGCGGGGGGTACGAGCAGTACTTC
CASSQDYMASGGYEQYF
>TRBJ1-5|NA|NA|TRBV25-1
TGTGCCAGCAGTGATATGAGGGATAGCAATCAGCCCCAGCATTTT
CASSDMRDSNQPQHF
>TRBJ1-6|NA|NA|TRBV4-3
TGCGCCAGCAGCCAAGGTTTAAGTGGGGGAGGTTCACCCCTCCACTTT
CASSQGLSGGGSPLHF
>TRBJ1-4|NA|NA|TRBV7-9
TGTGCCAGCAGCTTAGGAACAGTACAGAATGAAAAACTGTTTTTT
CASSLGTVQNEKLFF
>TRBJ1-1|NA|NA|TRBV11-2
TGTGCCAGCAGATCCCCGACACGGCGGAACACTGAAGCTTTCTTT
CASRSPTRRNTEAFF